The 17 T cell receptor beta chains below come from one sample, sequenced in a study of response to subunit inactivated influenza vaccine. Using its own MiXCR run on the RT-PCR reads, TCRdb lists one record per CDR3 protein. The sample lists roughly 790,000 distinct CDR3 sequences; about 20% were seen once. This specimen consisted of PBMCs from blood, obtained 4 to 6 days after vaccination. These receptors were taken from a man aged 50-60 years who received an inactivated influenza vaccine.

This clonotype was seen a handful of times. The chain employs TRBV11-2 and TRBJ2-1; TRBD2 matches 7 bases. The CDR3 spans 17 residues. Losses at the gene ends were 5 bases for V and 7 bases for J; bases not matched to a gene: 17. CDR1 and CDR2 from the germline V gene are SGHAT and FQNNGV. CDR3 DNA sequence: TGTGCCAGCAGCCCACCTGCGCGTGGCGGGAGTATGAATGAGCAGTTCTTC. Its translation: CASSPPARGGSMNEQFF. Full variable domain (rest looked up from reference TRBV11-2 and TRBJ2-1): EAGVAQSPRYKIIEKRQSVAFWCNPISGHATLYWYQQILGQGPKLLIQFQNNGVVDDSQLPKDRFSAERLKGVDSTLKIQPAKLEDSAVYLCASSPPARGGSMNEQFFGPGTRLTVL.

J is TRBJ1-5 and V is TRBV10-2; no clear D. V was trimmed by 6 bases and J by 9 bases, leaving 18 bases between them. This CDR3 is 14 amino acids long. CDR1 is WSHSY and CDR2 is SAAADI in the germline V gene. This CDR3 is CASRPGLDVRPQHF. CDR3 DNA sequence: TGCGCCAGCAGACCCGGACTGGATGTACGGCCCCAGCATTTT.

The chain joins TRBV6-2 or TRBV6-3 to TRBJ2-3; TRBD1 matches 8 bases. Trimming at V came to 4 bases and at J to 5 bases, leaving 11 bases not matched to a gene. The CDR3 loop spans 16 amino acids. Germline assignment: CDR1 MNHEY and CDR2 SVGEGT. The CDR3 DNA follows: TGTGCCAGCAGTTTACCCCCCGCAGGGGGCAGAGATACGCAGTATTTT. Translated: CASSLPPAGGRDTQYF.

The table lists this clonotype with many counts. The V call is TRBV24-1, the J call TRBJ1-5; D possibly corresponds to TRBD1 (5 bases). The V gene lost 2 bases and the J gene lost 5 bases, with 9 bases spanning the gap. Germline CDR1 is KGHDR and CDR2 is SFDVKD. This CDR3 comprises 14 residues. The CDR3 coding sequence is TGTGCCACCAGTGATTCCGACAGCGATCAGCCCCAGCATTTT. It translates to CATSDSDSDQPQHF.

This clonotype turned up a few times. V is TRBV7-2 and J is TRBJ2-2; no clear D gene. Per germline, CDR1 SGHTA and CDR2 FQGNSA. This CDR3 comprises 13 residues. V was clipped by 5 bases and J by 10 bases, with 14 bases between them. In nucleotides, the CDR3 is TGTGCCAGCAGCCCGTCCCCGGCTCCGGAGCTGTTTTTT. Protein: CASSPSPAPELFF.

The V call is TRBV20-1, the J call TRBJ2-7, with D maybe TRBD2 (6 bases). Trimming removed 6 bases at V and 2 bases at J, with 17 bases between. This CDR3 is built from 14 residues. The germline CDR1 and CDR2 sequences are DFQATT and SNEGSKA (reference sequence). CDR3 region: CSAPPGLKPYEQYF. Written as DNA, the CDR3 is TGCAGTGCGCCGCCGGGACTGAAACCCTACGAGCAGTACTTC.

A few counts support this clonotype. This chain joins TRBV9 and TRBJ2-7; no firm D call. Trimming took off 0 bases at V and 3 bases at J, with 7 bases between the two ends. The length of the CDR3 is 13 residues. CDR1 SGDLS and CDR2 YYNGEE come from the germline V gene. The CDR3 DNA sequence: TGTGCCAGCAGCGTAGGTGCCGGCTACGAGCAGTACTTC. It yields the protein CASSVGAGYEQYF.

The chain employs TRBV20-1 and TRBJ2-3; 9 positions match TRBD1. Trimming removed 2 bases from V and 1 base from J; junction bases left unmatched: 1. Germline values: CDR1 DFQATT, CDR2 SNEGSKA (reference sequence). The CDR3 runs to 14 residues. The CDR3 loop reads CSARRDRGTDTQYF. In DNA, the CDR3 is TGCAGTGCTAGAAGGGACAGGGGCACAGATACGCAGTATTTT.

This clonotype occurred a few times. This chain connects TRBV4-1 to TRBJ2-1; 12 nucleotides match TRBD2. The germline gives CDR1 MGHRA, CDR2 YSYEKL. The junction had 8 bases not matched to a gene; V was cut back by 7 bases and J by 4 bases. This CDR3 is built from 16 residues. The CDR3 nucleotides are TGCGCCAGCACCGAAGGACTAGCGGGAATATACAATGAGCAGTTCTTC. Amino acid sequence: CASTEGLAGIYNEQFF.

This clonotype was observed a few times. The chain is built from TRBV29-1 and TRBJ2-5; D is perhaps TRBD1 (5 bases). This CDR3 comprises 12 residues. V lost 4 bases and J lost 1, with 7 bases in between. Per germline, CDR1 SQVTM and CDR2 ANQGSEA. The CDR3 DNA reads as TGCAGCGTTGCTAGGGGCCAAGAGACCCAGTACTTC. Protein: CSVARGQETQYF.

This clonotype occurred a few times. This chain uses TRBV12-3 or TRBV12-4 with TRBJ2-2, with 7 bases fitting TRBD2. With V trimmed by 8 bases and J by 6 bases, 6 bases remained unmatched. The CDR3 extends over 13 amino acids. CDR3 sequence (DNA): TGTGCCAGCGGGGGGGGAACCGCCGGGGAGCTGTTTTTT. Residues: CASGGGTAGELFF.

This clonotype has just a few counts. The V and J genes are TRBV24-1 and TRBJ2-1, with no clear D. Trimming left V 4 bases short and J 2 bases short, with 8 bases between. Germline V lookup: CDR1 KGHDR, CDR2 SFDVKD. The CDR3 is 14 amino acids. The CDR3 loop reads CATSDYLAYNEQFF. Written as DNA, the CDR3 is TGTGCCACCAGTGACTACCTAGCCTACAATGAGCAGTTCTTC.

This clonotype was seen a few times. The rearrangement joins TRBV24-1 to TRBJ2-7; D could derive from TRBD1 or TRBD2 (5 bases each). The CDR3 is 16 amino acids. V was trimmed by 4 bases and J by 12 bases, leaving 27 bases between them. From germline, CDR1 is KGHDR and CDR2 SFDVKD. CDR3 nucleotides: TGTGCCACCAGTGACCGCCATGGGACGGAGTGGTGGAATCTGTACTTC. Amino acid sequence: CATSDRHGTEWWNLYF.

The chain links TRBV28 to TRBJ2-1; 8 positions agree with TRBD2. This CDR3 comprises 17 residues. Germline CDR1 MDHEN, CDR2 SYDVKM. The ends lost 6 bases at V and 4 bases at J; junction bases unmatched: 14. CDR3 sequence: CASRRDRLGTRYNEQFF. The CDR3 bases are TGTGCCAGCAGGCGAGACCGCCTCGGGACTAGATACAATGAGCAGTTCTTC.

The gene calls are TRBV20-1 and TRBJ1-6; D gene ambiguous. Germline values: CDR1 DFQATT, CDR2 SNEGSKA (reference sequence). The CDR3 consists of 14 residues. As DNA, the CDR3 is TGCAGCGCAACTGAGGAAGCTCCCAATTCACCCCTCCACTTT. This gives the protein CSATEEAPNSPLHF.

This clonotype was detected many times. V is TRBV28 and J is TRBJ2-1, with 7 bases matching TRBD2. The CDR3 runs to 12 residues. Trimming at V came to 10 bases and at J to 4 bases, leaving 4 bases not matched to a gene. CDR1 is MDHEN, CDR2 SYDVKM, per germline. CDR3 DNA sequence: TGTGCCACCGGGACTACTTACAATGAGCAGTTCTTC. This encodes CATGTTYNEQFF.

This clonotype was detected only a few times. This chain links TRBV20-1 with TRBJ2-7; a possible D gene is TRBD1 (5 bases). Trimming cost V 5 bases and J 3 bases, with 17 bases left between them. The CDR3 is 14 residues long. The V gene's germline CDR1 is DFQATT and CDR2 SNEGSKA (reference sequence). In DNA form, the CDR3 reads TGCAGTGCTTGTAACAGGCGTGGTGTCTACGAGCAGTACTTC. Translation: CSACNRRGVYEQYF.